The clone carrying this T cell receptor (beta chain) was detected ten times or more. Its matching antigen is unknown. A 10-nucleotide random UMI tagged transcripts in template-switch 5'RACE cDNA synthesis. Each CDR3 protein is one row after TCRdb ran MiXCR on the 5' RACE reads. The data hold more than 50,000 distinct CDR3 sequences, with less than 25% observed a single time. V was trimmed by 2 bases and J by 2 bases, leaving 20 bases between them. Germline CDR1 and CDR2: SGHRS and YFSETQ. The CDR3 is 17 residues long. The data stem from a study of neurological immune-mediated disorders. Time point reported: technical triplicate 2. The unsorted libraries were prepared from 2 million PBMCs (stored at -80 C). The study, taken as a whole, reports: None of the CDR3 amino acid sequences of expanded clones were shared across subjects, and this suggested private repertoires in all groups. HTLV-1-associated myelopathy had the most TCR clonal expansion, and multiple sclerosis had the least, less than healthy controls.

The sequenced material came from PBMCs. The receptor was isolated from a man in his 60s with HTLV-1-associated myelopathy (HAM/TSP). V gene TRBV5-1 combines with J gene TRBJ2-7; possible D gene TRBD2, 7 bases. CDR3 nucleotide sequence: TGCGCCAGCAGCTTAACGGTCAGAGAGCGGGACACCTACGAGCAGTACTTC. Amino acids: CASSLTVRERDTYEQYF.